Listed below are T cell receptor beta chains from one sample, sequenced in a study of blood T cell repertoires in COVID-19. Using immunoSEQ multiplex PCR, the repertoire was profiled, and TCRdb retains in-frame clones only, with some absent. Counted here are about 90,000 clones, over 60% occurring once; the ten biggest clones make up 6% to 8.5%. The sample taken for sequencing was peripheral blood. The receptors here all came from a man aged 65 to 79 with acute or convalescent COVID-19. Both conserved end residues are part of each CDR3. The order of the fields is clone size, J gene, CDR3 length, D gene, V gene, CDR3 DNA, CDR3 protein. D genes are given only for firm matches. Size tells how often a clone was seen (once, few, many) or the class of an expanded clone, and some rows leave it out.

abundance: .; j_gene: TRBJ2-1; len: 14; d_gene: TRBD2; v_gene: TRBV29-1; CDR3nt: TGCAGCGTTCCGGGACTAGCGGGGGTGGATGAGCAGTTCTTC; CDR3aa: CSVPGLAGVDEQFF
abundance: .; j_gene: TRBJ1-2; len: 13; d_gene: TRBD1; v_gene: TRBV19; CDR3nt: TGTGCCAGTACTGACAGGGCTGACTATGGCTACACCTTC; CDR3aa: CASTDRADYGYTF
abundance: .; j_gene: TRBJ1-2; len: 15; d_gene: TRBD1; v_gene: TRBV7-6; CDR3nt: TGTGCCAGCAGCCCTGGGACAGGGGGAGGCTATGGCTACACCTTC; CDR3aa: CASSPGTGGGYGYTF
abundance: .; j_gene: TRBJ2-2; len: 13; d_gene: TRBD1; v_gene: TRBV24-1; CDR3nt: TGTGCCACCATGGACAGGGGGGACGGGGAGCTGTTTTTT; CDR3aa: CATMDRGDGELFF
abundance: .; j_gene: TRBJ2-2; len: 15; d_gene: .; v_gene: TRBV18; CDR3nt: TGTGCCAGCTCACCAGTTGGCCTCACCACCGGGGAGCTGTTTTTT; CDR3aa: CASSPVGLTTGELFF
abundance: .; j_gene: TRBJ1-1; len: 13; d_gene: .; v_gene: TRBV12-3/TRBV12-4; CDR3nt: TGTGCCAGCAGTGGACAGCCGAACACTGAAGCTTTCTTT; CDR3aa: CASSGQPNTEAFF
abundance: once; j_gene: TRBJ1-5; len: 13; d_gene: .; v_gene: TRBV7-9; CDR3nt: TGTGCCAGCAGCTTAGACGACATACAGCCCCAGCATTTT; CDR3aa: CASSLDDIQPQHF
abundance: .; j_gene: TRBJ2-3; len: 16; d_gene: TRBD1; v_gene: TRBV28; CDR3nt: TGTGCCAGCAGTTTATGGGGACAGGGGGCGGGTGATACGCAGTATTTT; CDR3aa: CASSLWGQGAGDTQYF
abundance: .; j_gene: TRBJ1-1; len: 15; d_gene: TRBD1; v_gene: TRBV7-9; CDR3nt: TGTGCCAGCAGCCCACAGGGGGCGAAGAACACTGAAGCTTTCTTT; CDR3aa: CASSPQGAKNTEAFF
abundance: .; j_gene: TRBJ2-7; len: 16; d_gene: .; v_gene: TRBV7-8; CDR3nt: TGTGCCAGCAGCTTAGGGTGGGGCGGCAGCTCCTACGAGCAGTACTTC; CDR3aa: CASSLGWGGSSYEQYF
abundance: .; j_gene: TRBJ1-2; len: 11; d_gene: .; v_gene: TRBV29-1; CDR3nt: TGCAGCGTTGGGGGGGGCCAAGGCTACACCTTC; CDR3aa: CSVGGGQGYTF
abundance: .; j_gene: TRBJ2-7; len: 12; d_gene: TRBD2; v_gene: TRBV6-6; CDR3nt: TGTGCCAGCGGACTAGCAGGTTACGAGCAGTACTTC; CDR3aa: CASGLAGYEQYF
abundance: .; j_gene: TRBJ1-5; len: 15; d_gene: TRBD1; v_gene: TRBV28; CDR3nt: TGTGCCAGCAGTTACTCAGGGGGCCCCAATCAGCCCCAGCATTTT; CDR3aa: CASSYSGGPNQPQHF
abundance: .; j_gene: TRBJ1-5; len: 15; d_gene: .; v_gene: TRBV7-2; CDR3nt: TGTGCCAGCAGCTTGGTGGGGGCGGGCAATCAGCCCCAGCATTTT; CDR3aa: CASSLVGAGNQPQHF
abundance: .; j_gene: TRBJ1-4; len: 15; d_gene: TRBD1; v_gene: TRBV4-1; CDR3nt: TGCGCCAGCAGCCACCAGGGGGTTAAGGGGGAAAAACTGTTTTTT; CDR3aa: CASSHQGVKGEKLFF
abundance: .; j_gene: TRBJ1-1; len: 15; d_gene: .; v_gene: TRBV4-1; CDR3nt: TGCGCCAGCAACCCCACGGGAAGTACGAACACTGAAGCTTTCTTT; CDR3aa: CASNPTGSTNTEAFF
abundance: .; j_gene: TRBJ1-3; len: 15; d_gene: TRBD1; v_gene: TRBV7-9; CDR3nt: TGTGCCAGCAGCTTGGGGACAGGGACTGGAAACACCATATATTTT; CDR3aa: CASSLGTGTGNTIYF
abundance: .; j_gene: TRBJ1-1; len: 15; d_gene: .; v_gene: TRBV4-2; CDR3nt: TGTGCCAGCAGCCAAGTTACACTGGGGGCGACTGAAGCTTTCTTT; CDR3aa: CASSQVTLGATEAFF
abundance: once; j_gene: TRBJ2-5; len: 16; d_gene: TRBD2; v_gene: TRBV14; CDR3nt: TGTGCCAGCAGCCAACGTCTAGCGGGGACCCAAGAGACCCAGTACTTC; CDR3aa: CASSQRLAGTQETQYF
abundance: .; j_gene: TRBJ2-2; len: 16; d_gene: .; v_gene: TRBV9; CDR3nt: TGTGCCAGCAGCGTAGCTACGGAGGGGATGGCCGGGGAGCTGTTTTTT; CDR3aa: CASSVATEGMAGELFF
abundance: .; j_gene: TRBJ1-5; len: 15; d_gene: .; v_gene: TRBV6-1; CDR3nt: TGTGCCAGCAGTGAATGGGCGAACAGCAATCAGCCCCAGCATTTT; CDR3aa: CASSEWANSNQPQHF
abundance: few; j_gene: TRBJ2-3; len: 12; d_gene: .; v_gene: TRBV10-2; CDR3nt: TGCGCCACCGGACAGAGCACAGATACGCAGTATTTT; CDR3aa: CATGQSTDTQYF
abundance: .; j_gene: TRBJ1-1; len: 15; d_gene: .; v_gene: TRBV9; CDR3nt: TGTGCCAGCAGCGCCAGCTCGACAGGGAACACTGAAGCTTTCTTT; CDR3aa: CASSASSTGNTEAFF
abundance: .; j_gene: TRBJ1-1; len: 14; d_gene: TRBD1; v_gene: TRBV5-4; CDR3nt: TGTGCCAGCAGCCGGACAGGAGGGAACACTGAAGCTTTCTTT; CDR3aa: CASSRTGGNTEAFF
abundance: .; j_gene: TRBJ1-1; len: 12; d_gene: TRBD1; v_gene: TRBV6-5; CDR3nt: TGTGCCGCGACAGGGGTAAACACTGAAGCTTTCTTT; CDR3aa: CAATGVNTEAFF
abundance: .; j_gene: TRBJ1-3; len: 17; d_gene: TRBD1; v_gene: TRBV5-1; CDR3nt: TGCGCCAGCAGCTTGGCGGGACAGGGCCTCTCTGGAAACACCATATATTTT; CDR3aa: CASSLAGQGLSGNTIYF
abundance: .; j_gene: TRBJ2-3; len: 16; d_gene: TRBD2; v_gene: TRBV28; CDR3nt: TGTGCCAGCAGTTTGACGACTAGCGGGATAACAGATACGCAGTATTTT; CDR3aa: CASSLTTSGITDTQYF
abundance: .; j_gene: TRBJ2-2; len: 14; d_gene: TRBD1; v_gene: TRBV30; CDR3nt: TGTGCCTGGAGCCGGACAGGGCAGGACGGGGAGCTGTTTTTT; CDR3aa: CAWSRTGQDGELFF
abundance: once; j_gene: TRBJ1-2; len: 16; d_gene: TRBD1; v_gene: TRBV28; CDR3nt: TGTGCCAGCAGTTCCTCCCCGGGCAGGGGGCACTATGGCTACACCTTC; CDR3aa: CASSSSPGRGHYGYTF
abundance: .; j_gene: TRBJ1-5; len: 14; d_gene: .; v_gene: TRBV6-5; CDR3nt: TGTGCCAGCAGTTTCAGGGGCGGCAATCAGCCCCAGCATTTT; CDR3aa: CASSFRGGNQPQHF
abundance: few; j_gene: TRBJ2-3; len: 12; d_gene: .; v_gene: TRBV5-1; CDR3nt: TGCGCCAGCAGCTTCCAGGGGGATACGCAGTATTTT; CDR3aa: CASSFQGDTQYF
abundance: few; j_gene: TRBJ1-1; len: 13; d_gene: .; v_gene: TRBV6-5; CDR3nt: TGTGCCAGCAACCCAAATGGAGGGCACGGAGCTTTCTTT; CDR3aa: CASNPNGGHGAFF
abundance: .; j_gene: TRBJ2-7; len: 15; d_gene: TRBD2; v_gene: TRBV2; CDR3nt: TGTGCCAGCAGTGCCCCTGGACTAGCGGGCTACGAGCAGTACTTC; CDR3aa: CASSAPGLAGYEQYF
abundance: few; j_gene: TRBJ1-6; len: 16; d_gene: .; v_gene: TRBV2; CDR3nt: TGTGCCAGCAGTGAAGCGAAGGGGAATTCGGATTCACCCCTCCACTTT; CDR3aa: CASSEAKGNSDSPLHF
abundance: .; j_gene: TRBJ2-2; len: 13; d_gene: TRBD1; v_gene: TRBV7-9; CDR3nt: TGTGCCAGCGGACAGGGTTCTACCGGGGAGCTGTTTTTT; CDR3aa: CASGQGSTGELFF
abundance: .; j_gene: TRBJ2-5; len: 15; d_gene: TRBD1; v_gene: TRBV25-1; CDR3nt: TGTGCCAGCAGTGGTTCGTCAGGGGGCTCGGAGACCCAGTACTTC; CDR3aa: CASSGSSGGSETQYF
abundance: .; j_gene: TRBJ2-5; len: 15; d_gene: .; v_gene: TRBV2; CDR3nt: TGTGCCAGCAGTAGTTGGCGGGCCCCCCGGGAGACCCAGTACTTC; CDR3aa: CASSSWRAPRETQYF
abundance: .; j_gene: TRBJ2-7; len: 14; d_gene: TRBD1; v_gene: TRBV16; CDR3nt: TGTGCCAGCAGCCCTAAGGGGGCCTCCTACGAGCAGTACTTC; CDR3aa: CASSPKGASYEQYF
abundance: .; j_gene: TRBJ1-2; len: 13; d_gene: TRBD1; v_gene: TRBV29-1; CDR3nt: TGCAGCGTTGAATTAGGGGGCCCAGGGGGCTACACCTTC; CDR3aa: CSVELGGPGGYTF
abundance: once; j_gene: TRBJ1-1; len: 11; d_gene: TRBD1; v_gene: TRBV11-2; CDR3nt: TGTGCCAGCAGCCCGCGGGACAGGGCTTTCTTT; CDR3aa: CASSPRDRAFF